This TCR beta chain was documented in a study of blood T cell repertoires in COVID-19 (dated by TCRdb to 2018 to 2020). Some background on the complete study: Samples from collaborators originated in the United States, Italy and Spain and spanned both the acute and convalescent phases of COVID-19. The prospective study material was composed of cDNA or gDNA derived from T cells, B-cell-depleted T cells, or PBMCs. Subjects who had been exposed to COVID-19, were actively infected with it, or had recovered from it provided the deeply sampled blood TCRbeta repertoires that made up the dataset. The repertoires were made available in a free public database intended to serve as a resource for research on the immune response to SARS-CoV-2. Samples came from the ongoing ImmuneRACE study (first 160 participants) plus 1,254 subjects from 6 global collaborators. Sample metadata almost always included a de-identified subject ID, COVID-19 status, age in years and sex. Where available, HLA class I and class II types were obtained from metadata supplied by the sample provider rather than from assay-based typing. Broad study findings and their caveats: The quantity of clinical and demographic metadata differed by source and by participant and was supplied without curation.

TCRbeta CDR3 regions were amplified from genomic DNA by means of the immunoSEQ Assay, a bias-controlled multiplex PCR. The authors' analysis ran thus. The number of nucleated cells in each sample was estimated by amplification of reference gene primers within the assay. To quantify the absolute abundance of each unique TCRbeta CDR3 rearrangement, sequence reads were collapsed and filtered. For each sample, productive Simpson clonality was calculated by taking the square root of Simpson's diversity index across productive rearrangements. Sourced from immuneACCESS, this table was stored by TCRdb with only in-frame sequences that have V and J called. A share of the clones is absent; for the studies checked, an unresolved V gene accounts for under half, and the remainder has no known explanation. V, J and clone size are those of that table, while D and trimming were read from the DNA. The sample records about 170,000 clones, around four fifths of which are singletons. The ten largest clones capture roughly a tenth of the sample.

As for this clone: Which antigen it targets is not known. No quality values exist for individual bases; no much larger clone is one base distant.

The CDR3 spans 21 residues, from the cysteine through the phenylalanine. The kept DNA is CDR3 alone, 63 bases in frame from the first base. Here V drops 3 bases and J drops 1 base, and the junction holds 19 bases not matched to any gene. In the germline V gene, CDR1 corresponds to LGHNT and CDR2 to FRNRAP. Whole blood was collected in K2EDTA tubes by collaborating institutions according to the institutions' own protocols. For TCRbeta analysis, collaborators shipped samples as frozen whole blood, isolated PBMCs, or DNA extracted from either of those sample types. The sequenced sample was peripheral blood. This chain is built from TRBV12-5 and TRBJ1-5; TRBD1 agrees with 9 junctional bases. This receptor was obtained from a woman of 80 years or more with active or convalescent COVID-19. The DNA sequence is as follows: TGTGCTAGTGGTTTAGGTAGTAGGGGGACAGGGCTCCAGGGCAGCAATCAGCCCCAGCATTTT. Its protein is CASGLGSRGTGLQGSNQPQHF.